This T cell receptor (beta chain) was recovered during a study of T-cell reconstitution after alpha-beta-depleted transplantation in children. General study findings and limits: It was reported that alpha-beta T cells came from several hundred expanded graft clones (about two months after transplant). In some patients, recipient T cells and intrathymic progenitors surviving conditioning explained high day-60 diversity. From newly produced T cells came most of the T-cell counts and diversity one year after transplant.

CDR1 is MDHEN, CDR2 SYDVKM, per germline. Trimming cost V 10 bases and J 3 bases, with 16 bases left between them. The CDR3 sequence is 14 residues long. Unique molecular identifiers were built into the TCRbeta library. MiXCR, run by TCRdb on the PCR reads, gives a single entry per CDR3 protein. The table shows about a million distinct CDR3 sequences, with around 30% occurring only once. Notes on this clonotype: Its antigen remains unknown.

The rearrangement joins TRBV28 to TRBJ1-3; a weak D match, TRBD1 (6 bases). The sequencing here drew on PBMCs, mostly from graft donor cells, taken 360 days after TCRalphabeta/CD19-depleted stem cell transplant. The receptor comes from a boy under two years old who had a stem cell transplant for SCID, so the T cells may come from the graft donor. The CDR3 region is CAITTQGSGNTIYF. The CDR3 coding sequence is TGTGCCATCACTACACAGGGCAGTGGAAACACCATATATTTT. The whole variable domain, remainder taken from reference TRBV28 and TRBJ1-3, is DVKVTQSSRYLVKRTGEKVFLECVQDMDHENMFWYRQDPGLGLRLIYFSYDVKMKEKGDIPEGYSVSREKKERFSLILESASTNQTSMYLCAITTQGSGNTIYFGEGSWLTVV.